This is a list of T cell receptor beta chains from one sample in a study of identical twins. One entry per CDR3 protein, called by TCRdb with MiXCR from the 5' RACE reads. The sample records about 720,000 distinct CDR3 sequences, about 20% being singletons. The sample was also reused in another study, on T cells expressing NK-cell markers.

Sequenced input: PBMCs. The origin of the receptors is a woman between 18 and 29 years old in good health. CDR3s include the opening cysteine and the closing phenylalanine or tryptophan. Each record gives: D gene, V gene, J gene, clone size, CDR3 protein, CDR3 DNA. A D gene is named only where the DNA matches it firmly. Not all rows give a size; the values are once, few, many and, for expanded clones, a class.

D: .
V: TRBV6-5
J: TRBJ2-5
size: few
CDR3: CASSYSNGRGQETQYF
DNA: TGTGCCAGCAGTTACTCGAACGGCCGGGGGCAAGAGACCCAGTACTTC

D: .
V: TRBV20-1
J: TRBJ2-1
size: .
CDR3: CSARGWGNSYNEQFF
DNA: TGCAGTGCTAGAGGGTGGGGGAATTCCTACAATGAGCAGTTCTTC

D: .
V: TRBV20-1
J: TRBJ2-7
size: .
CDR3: CSASKLVYEQYF
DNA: TGCAGTGCTAGTAAATTGGTCTACGAGCAGTACTTC

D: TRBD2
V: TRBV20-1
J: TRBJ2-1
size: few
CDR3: CSARGKRGADNEQFF
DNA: TGCAGTGCTAGAGGAAAGCGGGGGGCCGACAATGAGCAGTTCTTC

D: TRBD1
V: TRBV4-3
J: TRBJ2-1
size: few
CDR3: CASSQDTQGSNEQFF
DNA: TGCGCCAGCAGCCAAGACACACAGGGGAGCAATGAGCAGTTCTTC

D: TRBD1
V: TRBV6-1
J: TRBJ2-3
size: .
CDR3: CASSQGTEKMDTQYF
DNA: TGTGCCAGCAGTCAGGGGACAGAGAAAATGGATACGCAGTATTTT

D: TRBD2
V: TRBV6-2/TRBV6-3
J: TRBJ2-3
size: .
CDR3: CASSVGLAVFTETQYF
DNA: TGTGCCAGCAGTGTTGGACTAGCGGTGTTCACAGAGACGCAGTATTTT

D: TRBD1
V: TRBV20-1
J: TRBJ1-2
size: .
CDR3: CSAREGTGVLGYTF
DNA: TGCAGTGCTAGAGAGGGGACAGGGGTGCTTGGCTACACCTTC

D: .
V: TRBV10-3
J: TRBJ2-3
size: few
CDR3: CASNAGIKDTQYF
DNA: TGTGCCTCCAACGCGGGAATCAAAGATACGCAGTATTTT

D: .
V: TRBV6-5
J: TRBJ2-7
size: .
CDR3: CASSYGGLGNEQYF
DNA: TGTGCCAGCAGTTATGGAGGCCTCGGGAACGAGCAGTACTTC

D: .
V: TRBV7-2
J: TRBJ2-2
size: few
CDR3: CASSSSTLQNTGELFF
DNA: TGTGCCAGCAGCTCCTCGACACTCCAGAACACCGGGGAGCTGTTTTTT

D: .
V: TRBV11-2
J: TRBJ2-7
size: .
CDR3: CASSPRGLTGEQYF
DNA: TGTGCCAGCAGTCCCAGGGGACTAACGGGAGAGCAGTACTTC

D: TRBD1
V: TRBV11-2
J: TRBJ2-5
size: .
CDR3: CASSHYLGQNQETQYF
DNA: TGTGCCAGCAGCCACTACCTGGGACAGAATCAAGAGACCCAGTACTTC

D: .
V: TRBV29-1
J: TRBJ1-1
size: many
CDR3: CSVRNTEAFF
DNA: TGCAGCGTTAGGAACACTGAAGCTTTCTTT

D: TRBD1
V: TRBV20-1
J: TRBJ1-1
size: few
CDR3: CSAFSQGAGTEAFF
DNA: TGCAGTGCTTTCTCACAGGGGGCAGGAACTGAAGCTTTCTTT

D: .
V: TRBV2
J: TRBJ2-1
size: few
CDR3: CASRKVEEQFF
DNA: TGTGCCAGCAGGAAGGTAGAAGAGCAGTTCTTC

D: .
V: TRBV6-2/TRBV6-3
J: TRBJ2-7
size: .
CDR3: CASIDADDSSYEQYF
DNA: TGTGCCAGCATCGACGCTGATGACAGCTCCTACGAGCAGTACTTC

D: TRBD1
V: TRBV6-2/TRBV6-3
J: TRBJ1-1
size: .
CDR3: CASSRQGTDTEAFF
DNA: TGTGCCAGCAGTCGACAGGGTACGGACACTGAAGCTTTCTTT

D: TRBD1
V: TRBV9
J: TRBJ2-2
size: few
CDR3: CASSVPGTGGELFF
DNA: TGTGCCAGCAGCGTTCCCGGGACAGGCGGGGAGCTGTTTTTT

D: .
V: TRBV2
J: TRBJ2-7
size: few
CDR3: CASTRAGGYEQYF
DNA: TGTGCCAGCACCCGCGCAGGAGGCTACGAGCAGTACTTC

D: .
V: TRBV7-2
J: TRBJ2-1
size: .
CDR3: CASSTLAGRSYNEQFF
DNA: TGTGCCAGCAGCACGCTAGCTGGGAGGTCCTACAATGAGCAGTTCTTC

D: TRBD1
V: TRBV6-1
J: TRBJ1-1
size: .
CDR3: CASSPLGTGLTEAFF
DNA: TGTGCCAGCAGCCCATTGGGGACAGGCCTCACTGAAGCTTTCTTT

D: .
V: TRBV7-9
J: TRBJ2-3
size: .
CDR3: CAGRKGDTQYF
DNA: TGTGCAGGACGGAAGGGGGATACGCAGTATTTT

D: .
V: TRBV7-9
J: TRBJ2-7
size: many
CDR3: CASSPLYEQYF
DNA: TGTGCCAGCAGCCCGCTATACGAGCAGTACTTC

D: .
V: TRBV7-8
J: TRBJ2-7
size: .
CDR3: CASSLGGGALAYEQYF
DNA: TGTGCCAGCAGCTTGGGAGGGGGCGCGTTGGCCTACGAGCAGTACTTC

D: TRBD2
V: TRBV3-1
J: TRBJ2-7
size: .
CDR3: CASRGLAGGEQYF
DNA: TGTGCCAGCAGGGGACTAGCGGGGGGCGAGCAGTACTTC

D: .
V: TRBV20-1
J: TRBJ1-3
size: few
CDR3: CSARVSGNTIYF
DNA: TGCAGTGCTAGAGTTTCCGGAAACACCATATATTTT

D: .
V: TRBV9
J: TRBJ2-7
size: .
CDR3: CASSVGGVSYEQYF
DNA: TGTGCCAGCAGCGTAGGCGGCGTCTCCTACGAGCAGTACTTC

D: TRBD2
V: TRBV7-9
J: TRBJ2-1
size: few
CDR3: CASSQRERNEQFF
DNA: TGTGCCAGCAGCCAGCGGGAGCGGAATGAGCAGTTCTTC

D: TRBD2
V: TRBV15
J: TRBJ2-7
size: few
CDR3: CATSRDLGTSVYYEQYF
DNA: TGTGCCACCAGCAGAGATCTTGGGACTAGCGTCTACTACGAGCAGTACTTC

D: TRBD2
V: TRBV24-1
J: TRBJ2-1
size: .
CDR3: CATSESGRSNEQFF
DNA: TGTGCCACCAGTGAATCCGGGAGGTCCAATGAGCAGTTCTTC

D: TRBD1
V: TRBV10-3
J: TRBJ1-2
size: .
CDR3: CAISDLTGQGMNYGYTF
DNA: TGTGCCATCAGTGACCTTACCGGACAGGGGATGAACTATGGCTACACCTTC

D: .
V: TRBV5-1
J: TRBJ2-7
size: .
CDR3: CASSPGANGDEQYF
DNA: TGCGCCAGCAGCCCAGGAGCCAACGGAGACGAGCAGTACTTC

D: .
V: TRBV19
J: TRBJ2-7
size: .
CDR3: CASSTRDSYEQYF
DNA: TGTGCCAGTAGTACCCGGGATTCCTACGAGCAGTACTTC

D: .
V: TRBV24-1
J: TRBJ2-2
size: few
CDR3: CATSADGGRGELFF
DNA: TGTGCCACCAGTGCCGACGGGGGTCGCGGGGAGCTGTTTTTT

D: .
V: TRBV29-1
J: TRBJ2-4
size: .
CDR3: CSVVDINIQYF
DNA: TGCAGCGTTGTAGACATAAACATTCAGTACTTC

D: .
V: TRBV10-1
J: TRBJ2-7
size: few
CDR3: CASGALELSSYEQYF
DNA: TGCGCCAGCGGTGCCCTAGAGCTTAGCTCCTACGAGCAGTACTTC

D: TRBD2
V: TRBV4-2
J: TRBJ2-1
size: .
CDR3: CASSPGTSRVGAFF
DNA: TGTGCCAGCAGCCCCGGGACTAGCCGCGTCGGGGCGTTCTTC

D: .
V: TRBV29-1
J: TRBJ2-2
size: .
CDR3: CSAAANTGELFF
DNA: TGCAGCGCCGCAGCGAACACCGGGGAGCTGTTTTTT

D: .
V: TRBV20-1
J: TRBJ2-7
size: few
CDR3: CSAKAVRQGEQYF
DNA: TGCAGTGCCAAAGCGGTACGTCAGGGCGAGCAGTACTTC

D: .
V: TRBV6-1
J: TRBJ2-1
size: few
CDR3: CASNSPQFF
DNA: TGTGCCAGCAACTCCCCTCAGTTCTTC

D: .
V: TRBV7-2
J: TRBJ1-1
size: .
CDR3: CASSFEADTEAFF
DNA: TGTGCCAGCAGCTTTGAGGCAGACACTGAAGCTTTCTTT

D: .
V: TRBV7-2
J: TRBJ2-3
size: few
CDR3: CASSFLSTQYF
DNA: TGTGCCAGCAGCTTCCTTTCTACGCAGTATTTT

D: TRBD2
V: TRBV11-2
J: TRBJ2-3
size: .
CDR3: CASSPFSGSSGRAYTSDTQYF
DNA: TGTGCCAGCAGCCCATTCTCAGGATCTAGCGGGAGGGCCTATACGTCGGATACGCAGTATTTT

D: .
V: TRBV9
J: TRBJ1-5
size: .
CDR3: CASSVGVSQPQHF
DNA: TGTGCCAGCAGCGTAGGGGTCAGTCAGCCCCAGCATTTT

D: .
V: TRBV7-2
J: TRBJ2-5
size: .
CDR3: CASSLEPLGPSQETQYF
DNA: TGTGCCAGCAGCTTAGAGCCTCTGGGGCCCTCCCAAGAGACCCAGTACTTC

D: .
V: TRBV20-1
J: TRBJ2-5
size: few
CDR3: CSADGKIEETQYF
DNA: TGCAGTGCGGACGGGAAAATCGAGGAGACCCAGTACTTC

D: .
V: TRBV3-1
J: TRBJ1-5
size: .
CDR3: CASSQVWVFGNQPQHF
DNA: TGTGCCAGCAGCCAAGTCTGGGTGTTTGGCAATCAGCCCCAGCATTTT

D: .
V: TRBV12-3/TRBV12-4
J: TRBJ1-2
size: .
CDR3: CASKKSAFGYTF
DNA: TGTGCCAGCAAGAAAAGTGCATTTGGCTACACCTTC